Listed below are T cell receptor beta chains from one sample, sequenced in a study of identical twins. TCRdb fed the 5' RACE reads into MiXCR, producing one record per CDR3 protein. The data hold about 720,000 distinct CDR3 sequences, with 15% to 20% observed a single time. These data were also filed under a second study, of T cells expressing NK-cell markers.

The sequencing sample was made of PBMCs. All receptors derive from a woman under 30 in good health. The CDR3 runs from the conserved cysteine through the conserved F or W. The order of the fields is CDR3 protein, V gene, D gene, J gene. A D gene is named only where the DNA matches it firmly.

CDR3 protein: CSAKAGSGSRETQYF; V gene: TRBV20-1; D gene: TRBD2; J gene: TRBJ2-5
CDR3 protein: CSASGTDEPQYF; V gene: TRBV20-1; D gene: -; J gene: TRBJ2-3
CDR3 protein: CASSPRTSGSADTQYF; V gene: TRBV14; D gene: TRBD2; J gene: TRBJ2-3
CDR3 protein: CASSLEASHEQYF; V gene: TRBV11-2; D gene: -; J gene: TRBJ2-7
CDR3 protein: CASIGVSHSYEQYF; V gene: TRBV6-1; D gene: -; J gene: TRBJ2-7
CDR3 protein: CASSYGLASSYEQYF; V gene: TRBV6-5; D gene: -; J gene: TRBJ2-7
CDR3 protein: CSARKGGGNTEAFF; V gene: TRBV20-1; D gene: -; J gene: TRBJ1-1
CDR3 protein: CAITGGTGGSYEQYF; V gene: TRBV10-3; D gene: TRBD1; J gene: TRBJ2-7
CDR3 protein: CSVVPSTGKEETQYF; V gene: TRBV29-1; D gene: TRBD1; J gene: TRBJ2-5
CDR3 protein: CASSTLGTGGGHEQFF; V gene: TRBV11-2; D gene: TRBD1; J gene: TRBJ2-1
CDR3 protein: CSAREVLNSNQPQHF; V gene: TRBV20-1; D gene: -; J gene: TRBJ1-5
CDR3 protein: CSARLGTGYSNQPQHF; V gene: TRBV20-1; D gene: TRBD1; J gene: TRBJ1-5
CDR3 protein: CASRGTGRIPGELFF; V gene: TRBV27; D gene: TRBD1; J gene: TRBJ2-2
CDR3 protein: CSAKSGLATDTQYF; V gene: TRBV20-1; D gene: TRBD2; J gene: TRBJ2-3
CDR3 protein: CASSLGRASTEAFF; V gene: TRBV5-1; D gene: -; J gene: TRBJ1-1
CDR3 protein: CASSYSGQYYNEQFF; V gene: TRBV6-5; D gene: TRBD1; J gene: TRBJ2-1
CDR3 protein: CASSYGMGTYDTGELFF; V gene: TRBV6-5; D gene: -; J gene: TRBJ2-2
CDR3 protein: CAIRVDRSYNEQFF; V gene: TRBV10-3; D gene: -; J gene: TRBJ2-1
CDR3 protein: CASSRDRTYTEAFF; V gene: TRBV18; D gene: TRBD1; J gene: TRBJ1-1
CDR3 protein: CASSYSPGEPTDTQYF; V gene: TRBV6-5; D gene: -; J gene: TRBJ2-3
CDR3 protein: CASSLAASLSDTQYF; V gene: TRBV7-9; D gene: -; J gene: TRBJ2-3
CDR3 protein: CATSQGGLREQYF; V gene: TRBV15; D gene: -; J gene: TRBJ2-7
CDR3 protein: CASTKPGTGYEQYF; V gene: TRBV6-1; D gene: -; J gene: TRBJ2-7
CDR3 protein: CASSLTPAGGSYF; V gene: TRBV7-3; D gene: -; J gene: TRBJ2-7
CDR3 protein: CASSLPGGPNEQFF; V gene: TRBV7-9; D gene: TRBD2; J gene: TRBJ2-1
CDR3 protein: CASSYGTASSYEQYF; V gene: TRBV6-2/TRBV6-3; D gene: TRBD1; J gene: TRBJ2-7
CDR3 protein: CASSFGGEQFF; V gene: TRBV12-3/TRBV12-4; D gene: -; J gene: TRBJ2-1
CDR3 protein: CASSRDSLYEQYF; V gene: TRBV6-2/TRBV6-3; D gene: TRBD1; J gene: TRBJ2-7
CDR3 protein: CASSTPGFYSEQFF; V gene: TRBV19; D gene: -; J gene: TRBJ2-1
CDR3 protein: CASGGTGTGGNQPQHF; V gene: TRBV6-1; D gene: -; J gene: TRBJ1-5
CDR3 protein: CARSLAVGNMNTEAFF; V gene: TRBV5-1; D gene: -; J gene: TRBJ1-1
CDR3 protein: CSVTGQPNQPQHF; V gene: TRBV20-1; D gene: TRBD1; J gene: TRBJ1-5
CDR3 protein: CSAREGLVLELFF; V gene: TRBV20-1; D gene: -; J gene: TRBJ1-4
CDR3 protein: CASSQGAGTANTGELFF; V gene: TRBV4-1; D gene: -; J gene: TRBJ2-2
CDR3 protein: CASSLIGGFTDTQYF; V gene: TRBV12-3/TRBV12-4; D gene: -; J gene: TRBJ2-3